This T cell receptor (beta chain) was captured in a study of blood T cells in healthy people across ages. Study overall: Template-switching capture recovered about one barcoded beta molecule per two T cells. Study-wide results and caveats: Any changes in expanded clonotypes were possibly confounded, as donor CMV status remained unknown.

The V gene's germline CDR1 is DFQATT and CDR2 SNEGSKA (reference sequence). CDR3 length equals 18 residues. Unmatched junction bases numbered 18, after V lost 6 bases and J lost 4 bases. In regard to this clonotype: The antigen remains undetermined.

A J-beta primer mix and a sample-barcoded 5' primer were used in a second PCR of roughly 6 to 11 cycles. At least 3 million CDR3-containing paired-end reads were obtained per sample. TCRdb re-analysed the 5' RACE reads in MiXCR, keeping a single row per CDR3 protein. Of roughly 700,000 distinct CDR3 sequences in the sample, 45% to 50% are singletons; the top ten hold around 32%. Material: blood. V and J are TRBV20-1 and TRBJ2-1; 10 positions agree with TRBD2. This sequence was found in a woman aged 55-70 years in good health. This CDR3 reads CSAAPLRTSGDGYNEQFF. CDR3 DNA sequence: TGCAGTGCAGCGCCCCTCCGGACTAGCGGAGACGGGTACAATGAGCAGTTCTTC.